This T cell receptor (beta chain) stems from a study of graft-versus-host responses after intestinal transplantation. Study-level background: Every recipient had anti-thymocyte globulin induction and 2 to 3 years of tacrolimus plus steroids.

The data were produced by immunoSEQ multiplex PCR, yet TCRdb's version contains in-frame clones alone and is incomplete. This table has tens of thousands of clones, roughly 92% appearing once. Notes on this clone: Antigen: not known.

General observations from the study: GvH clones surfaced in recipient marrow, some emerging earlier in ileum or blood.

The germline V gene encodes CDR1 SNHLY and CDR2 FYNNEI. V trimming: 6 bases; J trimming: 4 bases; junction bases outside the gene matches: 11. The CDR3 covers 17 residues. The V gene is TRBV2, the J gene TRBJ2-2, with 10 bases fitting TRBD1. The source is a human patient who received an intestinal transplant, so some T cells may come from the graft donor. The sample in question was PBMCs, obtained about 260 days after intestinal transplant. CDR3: CASRAGTGEVGTGELFF. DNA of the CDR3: TGTGCCAGCAGAGCCGGGACAGGGGAAGTGGGCACCGGGGAGCTGTTTTTT.